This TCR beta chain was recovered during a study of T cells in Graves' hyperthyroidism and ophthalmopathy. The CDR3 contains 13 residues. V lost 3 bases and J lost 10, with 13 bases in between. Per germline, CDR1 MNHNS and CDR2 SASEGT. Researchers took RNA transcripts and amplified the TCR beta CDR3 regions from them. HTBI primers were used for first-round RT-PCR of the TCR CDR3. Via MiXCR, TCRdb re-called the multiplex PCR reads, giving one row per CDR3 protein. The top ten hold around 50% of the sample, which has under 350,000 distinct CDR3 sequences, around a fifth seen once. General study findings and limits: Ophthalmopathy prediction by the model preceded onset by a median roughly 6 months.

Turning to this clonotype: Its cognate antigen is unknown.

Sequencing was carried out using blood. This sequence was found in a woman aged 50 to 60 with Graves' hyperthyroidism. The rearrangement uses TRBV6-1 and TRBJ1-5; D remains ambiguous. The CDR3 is CASSEGFSLPQHF. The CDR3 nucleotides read TGTGCCAGCAGTGAGGGGTTCTCCCTACCCCAGCATTTT.